This paragraph reports one T cell receptor (beta chain). The entry originates in a study of radiotherapy plus CTLA-4 blockade in lung cancer. Repertoires were generated with immunoSEQ multiplex PCR, while TCRdb's copy carries only in-frame clones and drops some. The sample lists roughly 80,000 clones; over 65% were seen once. The CDR3 spans 13 residues. Trimming took off 6 bases at V and 3 bases at J, with 12 bases between the two ends. Per the germline V gene, CDR1 is LNHNV and CDR2 is YYDKDF (reference sequence). The origin of this receptor is a human donor with non-small cell lung cancer whose response to radiotherapy plus ipilimumab could not be evaluated. The chain uses TRBV15 and TRBJ2-7; D not resolved. The source was peripheral blood, collected from a patient treated with radiotherapy plus ipilimumab. DNA of the CDR3: TGTGCCACCAGTGTCCAGGTAGGCTACGAGCAGTACTTC. Amino acid sequence: CATSVQVGYEQYF.